This T cell receptor (beta chain) was captured by sequencing in a study of blood T cells in healthy people across ages. As for the study in general: The template switching approach captured approximately one barcoded beta molecule for every two T cells. Overall study results and limits: The lack of PBMC sorting stopped any conclusive naive versus antigen-experienced comparison. Diversity figures derived from one million T cells were judged to underestimate the true value.

About this clonotype: What it binds is not known.

The CDR3 loop spans 15 amino acids. CDR1 SQVTM and CDR2 ANQGSEA come from the germline V gene. Trimming stripped 3 bases from V and 0 bases from J, with 12 bases between. A second PCR of 7 to 11 cycles used a sample-barcoded 5' primer and a J-beta primer mix. One entry per CDR3 protein, called by TCRdb with MiXCR from the 5' RACE reads. Among around 1,000,000 distinct CDR3 sequences listed, under 30% were seen once. This sample also belongs to another study, concerning T cells of mothers and their children. That work states: Whether pairs are related or unrelated, thymic selection shapes their TCR recombination output in much the same way.

This sequence was found in a girl aged 2 to 9 in good health. The material sequenced was blood. J is TRBJ2-1 and V is TRBV29-1; the D gene could be TRBD1 or TRBD2 (5 bases each). CDR3 nucleotide sequence: TGCAGCGTTGATAGAGGTGGGGGCTCCTACAATGAGCAGTTCTTC. Amino acid sequence: CSVDRGGGSYNEQFF.